The table lists the clone carrying this T cell receptor beta chain with a few counts. This CDR3 has 15 amino acids. V lost 3 bases, J lost 4 bases, and 8 bases stayed unmatched. Germline CDR1 and CDR2: MNHEY and SVGAGI. The source of the sample is a study of blood T cell repertoires in COVID-19. Overall study context: Spain, Italy and the United States supplied samples that represented acute and convalescent COVID-19.

Per the original methods: For nucleated cells, counts were estimated from reference gene primer amplification. Clones were sequenced by immunoSEQ multiplex PCR, and TCRdb holds only the in-frame ones, with some missing. V, J and clone size are taken as reported in that table, and D and trimming were inferred from the DNA itself. The sample comprises approximately 110,000 clones, around 64% of which are singletons, and more than 0.75% rests with the top ten. Source material: peripheral blood. This sequence originates from a human donor with acute or convalescent COVID-19. The donor label of this sample is uncertain. The chain uses TRBV6-5 and TRBJ1-2, with 7 bases aligning to TRBD1. The CDR3 region is CASSYWGQLIYGYTF. CDR3 DNA: TGTGCCAGCAGTTATTGGGGACAGCTTATCTATGGCTACACCTTC.